This TCR beta chain comes out of a study of cytomegalovirus exposure and HLA in healthy donors. Here immunoSEQ multiplex PCR was the method, and the copy in TCRdb shows in-frame clones only, minus some. The sample comprises 150,000 to 200,000 clones, around nine tenths of which are singletons, and roughly 7% rests with the top ten. As to this clone: The antigen is not known.

Study findings and constraints: First-cohort TCR clusters tended to co-occur in the roughly 120 validation repertoires, a later analysis found. Many donors carried some public TCRs, although rarity characterized most TCR sequences.

The CDR3 has 14 residues. After removal of 3 bases from V and 5 bases from J, the junction contained 6 bases not matched to a gene. Germline assignment: CDR1 SNHLY and CDR2 FYNNEI. Material for sequencing was PBMCs. The rearrangement uses TRBV2 and TRBJ2-7; 8 bases match TRBD2. The TCR sequence derives from a man aged 25-45 years in good health and CMV-seropositive. CDR3 DNA sequence: TGTGCCAGCAGTGACGGGGCGGGGGGCCACGAGCAGTACTTC. This encodes CASSDGAGGHEQYF.